This entry lists 27 T cell receptor beta chains sequenced from one sample in a study of cytomegalovirus exposure and HLA in healthy donors. Primers included in the PCR were 60 Vbeta and 13 Jbeta primers. The protocol was immunoSEQ multiplex PCR, while the TCRdb copy is restricted to in-frame clones and leaves out a portion. The sample lists fewer than 150,000 clones; about 80% were seen once. The sample comprised PBMCs. All receptors come from a man aged 35-49 years in good health and CMV-seropositive.

The chain employs TRBV30 and TRBJ1-6; the D is unclear. Per germline, CDR1 GTSNPN and CDR2 SVGIG (reference sequence). This CDR3 has 11 residues. The V and J ends lost 4 bases and 17 bases respectively, with 15 bases between them. The CDR3 reads CAWTSGSSFHF. CDR3 DNA: TGTGCCTGGACCTCGGGTAGCTCATTCCACTTT. The full variable domain, in which reference TRBV30 and TRBJ1-6 provide the parts outside the CDR3, is SQTIHQWPATLVQPVGSPLSLECTVEGTSNPNLYWYRQAAGRGLQLLFYSVGIGQISSEVPQNLSASRPQDRQFILSSKKLLLSDSGFYLCAWTSGSSFHFGNGTRLTVT.

This clone showed up just once. The genes are TRBV19 and TRBJ2-1, with 8 positions matching TRBD2. The CDR3 sequence is 15 residues long. The V gene's germline CDR1 is LNHDA and CDR2 SQIVND (reference sequence). With V trimmed by 1 base and J by 5 bases, 4 bases remained unmatched. The CDR3 region is CASSIVSGANNEQFF. CDR3 sequence (DNA): TGTGCCAGTAGTATAGTTAGCGGGGCCAACAATGAGCAGTTCTTC.

In nucleotides, the CDR3 is TGTGCCAGCGGGTACAGGGGGCCGTCCGAGCAGTACTTC. Translated, it gives CASGYRGPSEQYF. The V gene is TRBV27, the J gene TRBJ2-7; 9 nucleotides align to TRBD1. The CDR3 runs 13 residues. Trimming at V came to 8 bases and at J to 6 bases, leaving 8 bases not matched to a gene. CDR1 and CDR2 from the germline V gene are MNHEY and SMNVEV (reference sequence).

The chain links TRBV6-1 to TRBJ2-7; D may be TRBD1 (5 bases). V was clipped by 6 bases and J by 1 base, with 10 bases between them. CDR1 MNHNS and CDR2 SASEGT come from the germline V gene. The CDR3 spans 13 residues. The CDR3, as DNA: TGTGCCAGCAGGACAGCAGCTTCCTACGAGCAGTACTTC. Protein product: CASRTAASYEQYF.

The chain employs TRBV9 and TRBJ1-6; 9 bases align to TRBD1. The CDR3 totals 15 residues. Trimming removed 4 bases from V and 7 bases from J; junction bases left unmatched: 6. Germline V gene data show CDR1 as SGDLS and CDR2 as YYNGEE. The CDR3 DNA is TGTGCCAGCAGCCAGGGACAGGGAGCCAATTCACCCCTCCACTTT. It is translated as CASSQGQGANSPLHF.

The V call is TRBV15, the J call TRBJ2-3; weak D call: TRBD2 (5 bases). This CDR3 contains 15 residues. Trimming pared 1 base from V and 2 bases from J, leaving 10 bases between. Germline-derived CDR1 and CDR2 are LNHNV and YYDKDF (reference sequence). CDR3 residues: CATSRAMTNTDTQYF. As DNA, the CDR3 is TGTGCCACCAGCAGAGCAATGACTAACACAGATACGCAGTATTTT.

This chain connects TRBV2 to TRBJ1-5; D perhaps matches TRBD1 (5 bases). Germline V lookup: CDR1 SNHLY, CDR2 FYNNEI. The germline V and J ends were trimmed by 5 bases and 0 bases, with 20 bases remaining between them. The CDR3 runs 18 residues. The CDR3, as DNA: TGTGCCAGCAGTCAGGGACGCGGGAGGTCGTATAGCAATCAGCCCCAGCATTTT. Translated: CASSQGRGRSYSNQPQHF.

This clone was seen just once. The V gene is TRBV10-3, the J gene TRBJ1-1; a possible D gene is TRBD1 (5 bases). Per germline, CDR1 ENHRY and CDR2 SYGVKD. Trimming stripped 0 bases from V and 5 bases from J, with 10 bases between. The CDR3 runs to 14 residues. The CDR3 DNA reads as TGTGCCATCAGTGAGTCGGCAGGGCGTACTGAAGCTTTCTTT. As protein: CAISESAGRTEAFF.

The rearrangement joins TRBV5-1 to TRBJ2-1; TRBD1 agrees at 10 bases. The V and J ends lost 4 bases and 5 bases, in that order; junction bases with no gene match: 6. This CDR3 spans 15 amino acids. Germline loops: CDR1 SGHRS, CDR2 YFSETQ. The CDR3 reads CASSITGTGDNEQFF. CDR3 DNA sequence: TGCGCCAGCAGCATCACCGGGACAGGGGACAATGAGCAGTTCTTC. Full variable domain (outside the CDR3, taken from reference TRBV5-1 and TRBJ2-1): KAGVTQTPRYLIKTRGQQVTLSCSPISGHRSVSWYQQTPGQGLQFLFEYFSETQRNKGNFPGRFSGRQFSNSRSEMNVSTLELGDSALYLCASSITGTGDNEQFFGPGTRLTVL.

The chain couples TRBV9 to TRBJ1-6, with unresolved D. This CDR3 has 14 amino acids. Trimming stripped 1 base from V and 7 bases from J, with 9 bases between. CDR1 is SGDLS and CDR2 is YYNGEE in the germline V gene. The CDR3 nucleotides are TGTGCCAGCAGCGTAAGCCTCCGGAATTCACCCCTCCACTTT. It encodes CASSVSLRNSPLHF.

The V and J genes are TRBV4-2 and TRBJ2-7; 7 bases align to TRBD1. The V gene end was trimmed by 1 base and the J gene end by 6 bases; junction bases not matched to a gene: 6. The CDR3 contains 14 residues. Germline lookup yields CDR1 LGHNA and CDR2 YNFKEQ. CDR3 DNA sequence: TGTGCCAGCAGCCAAGGGTCAGGGGGATCCGAGCAGTACTTC. Translating gives CASSQGSGGSEQYF.

The chain joins TRBV7-2 to TRBJ1-2; possible D gene TRBD1, 6 bases. CDR3 size: 14 residues. The germline V gene has CDR1 SGHTA and CDR2 FQGNSA. Trimming removed 4 bases at V and 4 bases at J, with 13 bases between. The CDR3 loop reads CASSSPGQPYGYTF. The CDR3 bases are TGTGCCAGCAGCTCCCCAGGACAGCCCTATGGCTACACCTTC.

This clone came up a few times. This chain links TRBV7-6 with TRBJ2-3; 8 positions agree with TRBD2. CDR1 and CDR2 from the germline V gene are SGHVS and FNYEAQ. Germline trimming cut 8 bases from V and 4 bases from J; bases unmatched to any gene: 8. This CDR3 contains 14 residues. CDR3 protein: CASGSGSGPDTQYF. The CDR3 DNA reads as TGTGCCAGCGGGAGCGGGAGTGGCCCAGATACGCAGTATTTT.

The gene calls are TRBV18 and TRBJ2-5; D possibly corresponds to TRBD2 (6 bases). V lost 6 bases, J lost 2 bases, and 19 bases lay in between. The CDR3 consists of 16 residues. Germline V CDR1 and CDR2: KGHSH, LQKENI. The CDR3 DNA is TGTGCCAGCTCCCCGTTTGGAGGGACGAATCAAGAGACCCAGTACTTC. It codes for CASSPFGGTNQETQYF.

The genes are TRBV5-1 and TRBJ2-3; 10 bases fit TRBD2. The ends lost 8 bases at V and 4 bases at J; junction bases unmatched: 7. Germline V gene sequence: CDR1 SGHRS, CDR2 YFSETQ. There are 14 residues in the CDR3. CDR3 residues: CASKREGLSDTQYF. CDR3 nucleotides: TGCGCCAGTAAGCGGGAGGGCCTCTCAGATACGCAGTATTTT.

The J gene is TRBJ1-2, the V gene TRBV19; the D gene is possibly TRBD1 (5 bases). Trimming left V 6 bases short and J 2 bases short, with 16 bases between. Per germline, CDR1 LNHDA and CDR2 SQIVND (reference sequence). The CDR3 totals 15 residues. This CDR3 is CASSGHRKLNYGYTF. CDR3 bases: TGTGCCAGTAGCGGACACCGTAAACTAAACTATGGCTACACCTTC.

This chain uses TRBV9 with TRBJ1-4, with D maybe TRBD1 (6 bases). The CDR3 covers 16 residues. The germline CDR1 and CDR2 sequences are SGDLS and YYNGEE. Deletions cut 2 bases from V and 5 bases from J, with 16 bases between. The CDR3 DNA follows: TGTGCCAGCAGCGTCTGGGACAACATTGGCAATGAAAAACTGTTTTTT. This encodes CASSVWDNIGNEKLFF. Together with reference TRBV9 and TRBJ1-4, the CDR3 gives the full variable domain: DSGVTQTPKHLITATGQRVTLRCSPRSGDLSVYWYQQSLDQGLQFLIQYYNGEERAKGNILERFSAQQFPDLHSELNLSSLELGDSALYFCASSVWDNIGNEKLFFGSGTQLSVL.

The gene calls are TRBV7-2 and TRBJ2-2; TRBD1 matches 9 bases. This CDR3 comprises 15 residues. Per the germline V gene, CDR1 is SGHTA and CDR2 is FQGNSA. J lost 3 bases, V lost 6 bases, and 5 bases had no gene match. The CDR3 reads CASSYTGGDTGELFF. The DNA for the CDR3 is TGTGCCAGCAGTTATACAGGGGGCGACACCGGGGAGCTGTTTTTT.

The rearrangement links TRBV5-1 to TRBJ1-2, with D unclear. Deletions cut 4 bases from V and 4 bases from J, with 14 bases between. The CDR3 spans 14 residues. Germline lookup yields CDR1 SGHRS and CDR2 YFSETQ. The chain's CDR3 is CASSPPYRPYGYTF. As DNA, the CDR3 is TGCGCCAGCAGCCCGCCTTACAGACCCTATGGCTACACCTTC. The entire variable domain, with the rest obtained from reference TRBV5-1 and TRBJ1-2, is as follows: KAGVTQTPRYLIKTRGQQVTLSCSPISGHRSVSWYQQTPGQGLQFLFEYFSETQRNKGNFPGRFSGRQFSNSRSEMNVSTLELGDSALYLCASSPPYRPYGYTFGSGTRLTVV.

The rearrangement uses TRBV18 and TRBJ1-6, with a possible D match to TRBD1 (5 bases). Germline lookup yields CDR1 KGHSH and CDR2 LQKENI. Deletions cut 2 bases from V and 6 bases from J, with 11 bases between. CDR3 size: 15 residues. CDR3 bases: TGTGCCAGCTCACCAAGACAGTGGGGTAATTCACCCCTCCACTTT. Amino acid sequence: CASSPRQWGNSPLHF.

This chain uses TRBV9 with TRBJ1-1; tentative D call: TRBD1 (5 bases). The CDR3 covers 14 residues. The germline V gene has CDR1 SGDLS and CDR2 YYNGEE. Between the trimmed V and J ends, which lost 4 bases and 4 bases, there was a span of 14 bases. CDR3 DNA: TGTGCCAGCAGCAAAGCGGGGGGAGGCACTGAAGCTTTCTTT. The encoded protein is CASSKAGGGTEAFF.

This clone was picked up one time. The J gene is TRBJ2-2, the V gene TRBV27; D not resolved. The germline gives CDR1 MNHEY, CDR2 SMNVEV (reference sequence). V lost 1 base and J 4 bases, leaving 10 bases between the germline ends. There are 15 residues in the CDR3. The CDR3 sequence is CASSLFTVSTGELFF. The CDR3 bases are TGTGCCAGCAGTTTATTTACAGTAAGCACCGGGGAGCTGTTTTTT.

The chain carries TRBV28 and TRBJ1-2; D may be TRBD1 (6 bases). V was clipped by 5 bases and J by 0 bases, with 19 bases between them. Germline assignment: CDR1 MDHEN and CDR2 SYDVKM. The CDR3 is made up of 17 amino acids. The CDR3 spells CASSASIGQKSNYGYTF. CDR3 in DNA: TGTGCCAGCAGTGCCTCAATTGGACAGAAATCTAACTATGGCTACACCTTC.

The CDR3 protein is CASISRDGYTF. CDR3 in DNA: TGTGCCAGTATTTCGCGGGACGGCTACACCTTC. The chain combines TRBV28 with TRBJ1-2; perhaps TRBD1 as D (5 bases). This CDR3 contains 11 residues. Per germline, CDR1 MDHEN and CDR2 SYDVKM. The V end lost 9 bases, the J end lost 8 bases, and 13 bases lay between the germline ends.

The rearrangement links TRBV10-2 to TRBJ2-1, with 12 positions matching TRBD2. The germline V gene encodes CDR1 WSHSY and CDR2 SAAADI. V was clipped by 2 bases and J by 4 bases; unmatched bases: 3. CDR3 size: 16 residues. Here the CDR3 reads CASSESLAGGYNEQFF. CDR3 nucleotide sequence: TGCGCCAGCAGTGAGAGTCTAGCGGGAGGGTACAATGAGCAGTTCTTC.

This clone was counted between two and nine times. The rearrangement links TRBV4-1 to TRBJ2-2; D might be TRBD2 (5 bases). CDR3 size: 16 residues. V lost 0 bases and J 0 bases, leaving 8 bases between the germline ends. The germline CDR1 and CDR2 sequences are MGHRA and YSYEKL. CDR3 nucleotides: TGCGCCAGCAGCCAAGATCCGGGGACGAACACCGGGGAGCTGTTTTTT. Its translation is CASSQDPGTNTGELFF.

The V gene is TRBV9, the J gene TRBJ1-1, with D tentatively TRBD1 (6 bases). V shed 4 bases and J shed 4 bases, with 17 bases lying between them. This CDR3 has 15 residues. Germline loops: CDR1 SGDLS, CDR2 YYNGEE. The CDR3 nucleotides read TGTGCCAGCAGCTTCTCGGGACACTCGAGCACTGAAGCTTTCTTT. Protein sequence: CASSFSGHSSTEAFF.